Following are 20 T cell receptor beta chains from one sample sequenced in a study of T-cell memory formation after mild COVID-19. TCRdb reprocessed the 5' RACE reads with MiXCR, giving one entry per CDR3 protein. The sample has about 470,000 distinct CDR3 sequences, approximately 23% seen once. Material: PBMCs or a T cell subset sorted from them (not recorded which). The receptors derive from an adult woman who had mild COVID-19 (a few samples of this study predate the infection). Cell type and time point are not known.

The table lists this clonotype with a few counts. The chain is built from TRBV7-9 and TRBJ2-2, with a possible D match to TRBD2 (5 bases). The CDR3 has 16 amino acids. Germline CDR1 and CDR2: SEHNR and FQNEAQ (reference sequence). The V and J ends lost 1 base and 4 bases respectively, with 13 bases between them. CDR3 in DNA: TGTGCCAGCAGCTTAGGCAAAGGAGGCGGCACCGGGGAGCTGTTTTTT. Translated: CASSLGKGGGTGELFF.

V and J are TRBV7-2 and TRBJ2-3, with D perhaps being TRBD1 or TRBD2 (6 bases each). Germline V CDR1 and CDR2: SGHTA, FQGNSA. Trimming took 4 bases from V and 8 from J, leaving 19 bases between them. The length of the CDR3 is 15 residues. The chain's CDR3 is CASSSQGLEGGTQYF. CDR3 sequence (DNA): TGTGCCAGCAGCTCCCAGGGGCTAGAGGGGGGTACGCAGTATTTT.

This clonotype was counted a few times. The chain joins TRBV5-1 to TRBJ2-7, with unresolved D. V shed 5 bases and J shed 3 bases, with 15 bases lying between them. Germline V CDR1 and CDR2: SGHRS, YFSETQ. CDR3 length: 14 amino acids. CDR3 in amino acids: CASSSRQQGYEQYF. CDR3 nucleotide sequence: TGCGCCAGCAGTTCACGGCAGCAAGGCTACGAGCAGTACTTC.

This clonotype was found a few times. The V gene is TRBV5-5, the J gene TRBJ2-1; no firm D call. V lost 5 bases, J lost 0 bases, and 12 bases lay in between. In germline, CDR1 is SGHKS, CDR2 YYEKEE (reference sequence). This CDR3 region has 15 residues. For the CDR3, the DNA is TGTGCCAGCAGACCCGAGAGAAGCTCCTACAATGAGCAGTTCTTC. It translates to CASRPERSSYNEQFF.

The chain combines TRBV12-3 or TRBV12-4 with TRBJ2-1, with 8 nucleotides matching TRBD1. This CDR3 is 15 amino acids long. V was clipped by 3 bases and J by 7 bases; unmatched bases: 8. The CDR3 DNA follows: TGTGCCAGCAGTTTCGGACAGGGAGTGTGGAATGAGCAGTTCTTC. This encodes CASSFGQGVWNEQFF.

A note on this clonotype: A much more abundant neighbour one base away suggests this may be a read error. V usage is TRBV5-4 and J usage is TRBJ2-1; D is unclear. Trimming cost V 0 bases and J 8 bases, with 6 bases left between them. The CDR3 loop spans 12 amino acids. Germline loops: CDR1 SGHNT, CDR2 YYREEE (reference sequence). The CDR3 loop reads CASSLGLDEQFF. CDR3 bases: TGTGCCAGCAGCTTGGGGTTGGATGAGCAGTTCTTC.

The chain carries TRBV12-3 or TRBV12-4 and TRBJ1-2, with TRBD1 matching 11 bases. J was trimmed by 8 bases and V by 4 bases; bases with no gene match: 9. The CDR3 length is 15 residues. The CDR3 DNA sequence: TGTGCCAGCAGTTCATGGACAGGGGGCGCGGACGGCTACACCTTC. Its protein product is CASSSWTGGADGYTF.

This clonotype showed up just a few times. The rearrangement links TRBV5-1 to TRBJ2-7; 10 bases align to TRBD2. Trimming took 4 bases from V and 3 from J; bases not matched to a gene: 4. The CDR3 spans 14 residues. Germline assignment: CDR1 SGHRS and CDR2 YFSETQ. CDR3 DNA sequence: TGCGCCAGCAGCCGGACTAGCGGTGACTACGAGCAGTACTTC. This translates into CASSRTSGDYEQYF.

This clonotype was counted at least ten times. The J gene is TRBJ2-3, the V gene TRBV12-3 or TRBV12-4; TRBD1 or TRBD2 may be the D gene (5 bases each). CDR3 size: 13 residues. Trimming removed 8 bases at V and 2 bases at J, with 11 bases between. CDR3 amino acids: CASEGSHTDTQYF. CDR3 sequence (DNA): TGTGCCAGCGAGGGGTCCCACACAGATACGCAGTATTTT.

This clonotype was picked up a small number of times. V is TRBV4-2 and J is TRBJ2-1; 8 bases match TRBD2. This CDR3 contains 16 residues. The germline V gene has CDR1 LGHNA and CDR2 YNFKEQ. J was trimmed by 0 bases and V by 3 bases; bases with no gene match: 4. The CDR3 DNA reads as TGTGCCAGCAGCCAGGCCGGGACTAGCTCCTACAATGAGCAGTTCTTC. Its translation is CASSQAGTSSYNEQFF.

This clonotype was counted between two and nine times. The CDR3 here is CSARGYASLARGDEQFF. The CDR3 DNA reads TGCAGTGCTAGAGGTTATGCAAGCCTAGCGAGGGGGGATGAGCAGTTCTTC. This chain links TRBV20-1 with TRBJ2-1; D tentatively reads TRBD1 or TRBD2 (6 bases each). The V end lost 1 base, the J end lost 8 bases, and 24 bases lay between the germline ends. This CDR3 region has 17 residues. Per the germline V gene, CDR1 is DFQATT and CDR2 is SNEGSKA (reference sequence).

CDR3 sequence reads: CASSREEISPYEQYF. Written as DNA, the CDR3 is TGTGCCAGCAGTAGAGAGGAGATCTCCCCCTACGAGCAGTACTTC. This chain links TRBV2 with TRBJ2-7; no definite D call. From germline, CDR1 is SNHLY and CDR2 FYNNEI. The CDR3 has 15 residues. V lost 5 bases to trimming and J lost 2 bases, with 16 bases between them.

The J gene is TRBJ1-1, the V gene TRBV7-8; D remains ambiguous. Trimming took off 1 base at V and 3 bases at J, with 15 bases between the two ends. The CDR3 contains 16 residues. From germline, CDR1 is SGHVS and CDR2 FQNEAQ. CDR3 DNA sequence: TGTGCCAGCAGCTTAGTCTTCGGCGCCTGGGACACTGAAGCTTTCTTT. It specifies CASSLVFGAWDTEAFF.

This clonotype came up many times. CDR3 in amino acids: CASSQDSGTQVEAFF. The CDR3 DNA reads as TGCGCCAGCAGCCAAGACTCCGGGACTCAGGTTGAAGCTTTCTTT. V and J are TRBV4-1 and TRBJ1-1, with D possibly matching TRBD1 (5 bases). CDR3 size: 15 residues. The germline CDR1 and CDR2 sequences are MGHRA and YSYEKL. V lost 0 bases to trimming and J lost 7 bases, with 15 bases between them.

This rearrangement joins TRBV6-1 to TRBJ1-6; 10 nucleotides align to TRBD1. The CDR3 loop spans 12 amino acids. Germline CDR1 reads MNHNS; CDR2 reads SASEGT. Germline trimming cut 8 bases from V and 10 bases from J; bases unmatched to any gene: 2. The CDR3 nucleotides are TGTGCCAGCGGGACAGGGGAGTCACCCCTCCACTTT. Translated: CASGTGESPLHF.

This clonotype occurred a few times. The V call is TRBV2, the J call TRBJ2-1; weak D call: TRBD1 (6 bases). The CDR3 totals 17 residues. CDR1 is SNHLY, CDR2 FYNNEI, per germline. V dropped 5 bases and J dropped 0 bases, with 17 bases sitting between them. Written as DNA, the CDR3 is TGTGCCAGCAGTTCTTACAGGGACATTCTCTCCTACAATGAGCAGTTCTTC. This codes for CASSSYRDILSYNEQFF.

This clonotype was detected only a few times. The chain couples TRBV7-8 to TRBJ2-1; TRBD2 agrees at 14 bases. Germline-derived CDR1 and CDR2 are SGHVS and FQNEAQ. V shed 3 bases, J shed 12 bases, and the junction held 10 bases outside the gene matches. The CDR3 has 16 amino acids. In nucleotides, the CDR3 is TGTGCCAGCAGCTTGGGGGGACTAGCGGGAGATCTGGGGCAGTTCTTC. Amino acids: CASSLGGLAGDLGQFF.

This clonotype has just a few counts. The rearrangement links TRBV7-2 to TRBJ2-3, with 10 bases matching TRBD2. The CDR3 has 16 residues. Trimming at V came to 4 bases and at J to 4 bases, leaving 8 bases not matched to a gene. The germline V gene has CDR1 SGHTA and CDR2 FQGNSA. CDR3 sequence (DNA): TGTGCCAGCAGCTCCCAGGCTAGCGGGGGTTCAGATACGCAGTATTTT. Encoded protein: CASSSQASGGSDTQYF.

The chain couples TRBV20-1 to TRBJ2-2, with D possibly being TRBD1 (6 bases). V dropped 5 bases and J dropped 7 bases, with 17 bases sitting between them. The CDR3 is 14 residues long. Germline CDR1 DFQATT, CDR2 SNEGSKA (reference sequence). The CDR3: CSAALTSGVGELFF. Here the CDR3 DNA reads TGCAGTGCTGCCTTGACTTCAGGGGTCGGGGAGCTGTTTTTT.

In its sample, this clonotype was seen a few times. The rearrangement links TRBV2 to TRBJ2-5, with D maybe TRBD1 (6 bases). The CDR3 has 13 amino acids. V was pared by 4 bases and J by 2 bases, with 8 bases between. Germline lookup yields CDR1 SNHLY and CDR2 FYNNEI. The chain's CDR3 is CASSVGAQETQYF. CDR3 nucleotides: TGTGCCAGCAGTGTGGGGGCACAAGAGACCCAGTACTTC.